One and the same sample provided the 10 T cell receptor beta chains below, sequenced in a study of blood T cell repertoires in COVID-19. Using immunoSEQ multiplex PCR, the repertoire was profiled, and TCRdb retains in-frame clones only, with some absent. The sample lists roughly 50,000 clones, approximately 84% occurring once. Sequenced: peripheral blood. All receptors derive from a human donor with active or convalescent COVID-19. The donor label of this sample is uncertain.

The rearrangement uses TRBV5-1 and TRBJ2-7; 7 nucleotides match TRBD2. J was trimmed by 4 bases and V by 4 bases; bases with no gene match: 8. Germline V gives CDR1 SGHRS, CDR2 YFSETQ. CDR3 length: 14 residues. The CDR3, as DNA: TGCGCCAGCAGCCCAAAGCGGGACCAGTACGAGCAGTACTTC. Protein: CASSPKRDQYEQYF.

This CDR3 reads CASSPGQGRDTQYF. The DNA of the CDR3 is TGTGCCAGCAGTCCGGGACAGGGAAGAGATACGCAGTATTTT. V usage is TRBV6-6 and J usage is TRBJ2-3; 9 bases are a match to TRBD1. The CDR3 is 14 amino acids. After removal of 5 bases from V and 5 bases from J, the junction contained 5 bases not matched to a gene. CDR1 is MNHNY, CDR2 SVGAGI, per germline (reference sequence).

The V call is TRBV5-8, the J call TRBJ2-1, with D possibly being TRBD2 (6 bases). Germline V gives CDR1 SGHTS, CDR2 YDEGEE. The CDR3 has 17 amino acids. V lost 3 bases and J lost 2, with 18 bases in between. The CDR3 spells CASSWPRLADTYNEQFF. DNA for the CDR3: TGTGCCAGCAGCTGGCCCAGATTAGCGGATACCTACAATGAGCAGTTCTTC. Full variable domain (outside the CDR3, taken from reference TRBV5-8 and TRBJ2-1): EAGVTQSPTHLIKTRGQQATLRCSPISGHTSVYWYQQALGLGLQFLLWYDEGEERNRGNFPPRFSGRQFPNYSSELNVNALELEDSALYLCASSWPRLADTYNEQFFGPGTRLTVL.

The CDR3 is CASSIEGTQGIAETQYF. CDR3 DNA sequence: TGTGCCAGTAGTATCGAGGGGACACAGGGAATTGCAGAGACCCAGTACTTC. This chain connects TRBV19 to TRBJ2-5, with a tentative D call TRBD1 (6 bases). Germline V gene data show CDR1 as LNHDA and CDR2 as SQIVND (reference sequence). CDR3 size: 17 residues. V dropped 3 bases and J dropped 4 bases, with 21 bases sitting between them. Filled out from reference TRBV19 and TRBJ2-5, the complete variable domain reads DGGITQSPKYLFRKEGQNVTLSCEQNLNHDAMYWYRQDPGQGLRLIYYSQIVNDFQKGDIAEGYSVSREKKESFPLTVTSAQKNPTAFYLCASSIEGTQGIAETQYFGPGTRLLVL.

V usage is TRBV6-5 and J usage is TRBJ2-7; 9 positions match TRBD1. Germline V CDR1 and CDR2: MNHEY, SVGAGI. The CDR3 loop spans 16 amino acids. The J segment lost 2 bases and the V segment lost 0 bases, leaving 5 bases of the junction unmatched. CDR3 bases: TGTGCCAGCAGTTACTCGACCCGGACAGGGGCCTACGAGCAGTACTTC. This sequence encodes CASSYSTRTGAYEQYF.

Ten or more counts support this clone. The chain employs TRBV7-9 and TRBJ2-3; D is perhaps TRBD2 (6 bases). The germline CDR1 and CDR2 sequences are SEHNR and FQNEAQ (reference sequence). Trimming took off 4 bases at V and 0 bases at J, with 11 bases between the two ends. This CDR3 is 15 amino acids long. The DNA of the CDR3 is TGTGCCAGCAGCTCCGGGAGCCCTAGCACAGATACGCAGTATTTT. Translation gives CASSSGSPSTDTQYF.

The chain employs TRBV5-1 and TRBJ2-7, with D perhaps TRBD1 (6 bases). The germline CDR1 and CDR2 sequences are SGHRS and YFSETQ. V was trimmed by 9 bases and J by 1 base, leaving 29 bases between them. The CDR3 contains 18 residues. The DNA of the CDR3 is TGCGCCATCAAGCCCCGTTTCGAGACAGGCATACTTTCCTACGAGCAGTACTTC. Protein: CAIKPRFETGILSYEQYF.

The genes are TRBV19 and TRBJ2-7, with a tentative D call TRBD2 (5 bases). This CDR3 contains 14 residues. The V gene lost 1 base and the J gene lost 3 bases, with 10 bases spanning the gap. Germline CDR1 is LNHDA and CDR2 is SQIVND (reference sequence). CDR3 protein: CASSIGTGVYEQYF. The CDR3 nucleotides are TGTGCCAGTAGTATAGGGACCGGGGTCTACGAGCAGTACTTC.

The V gene is TRBV19, the J gene TRBJ1-3; 7 bases are shared with TRBD1. In germline, CDR1 is LNHDA, CDR2 SQIVND (reference sequence). The CDR3 length is 15 residues. Germline trimming cut 5 bases from V and 9 bases from J; bases unmatched to any gene: 13. The DNA for the CDR3 is TGTGCCAGTAGTTCCCCACGGCAGGGGGACCTCACCATATATTTT. As protein: CASSSPRQGDLTIYF.

The gene calls are TRBV12-5 and TRBJ1-5; D might be TRBD1 (5 bases). CDR1 is LGHNT, CDR2 FRNRAP, per germline. The length of the CDR3 is 13 residues. Trimming left V 6 bases short and J 4 bases short, with 10 bases between. The CDR3 nucleotides read TGTGCTAGTGGACAGGAGGGAAATCAGCCCCAGCATTTT. Its translation: CASGQEGNQPQHF.